This is a list of T cell receptor beta chains from one sample in a study of blood T cell repertoires in COVID-19. TCRdb's table, derived via immunoSEQ multiplex PCR, lists solely in-frame clones and lacks some. Among 70,000 or so clones listed, around 80% were seen once. The sample taken for sequencing was peripheral blood. The source of these receptors is an elderly man with active or convalescent COVID-19. Each CDR3 is given without its conserved first and last residue.

V gene,J gene,CDR3 protein
TRBV5-1,TRBJ2-7,ASSQASSYEQY
TRBV7-8,TRBJ1-6,ASSPGRDSPLH
TRBV7-9,TRBJ2-1,ASSTLAVFSYNEQF
TRBV7-2,TRBJ2-7,ASSGRDRAEQY
TRBV7-9,TRBJ2-3,ASSPGSLRADTQY
TRBV2,TRBJ2-7,ASSYGLAYEQY
TRBV6-5,TRBJ1-2,ASSYRPEGGYT
TRBV4-1,TRBJ1-5,ASSQGRGGGNQPQH
TRBV6-5,TRBJ2-7,ASSYRDSGSYEQY
TRBV19,TRBJ1-1,ASSDRTGGLNTEAF
TRBV7-9,TRBJ2-1,ASSRQQGGYNEQF
TRBV10-1,TRBJ2-3,ASSASGADTQY
TRBV7-9,TRBJ1-2,ASSLQGNYGYT
TRBV5-1,TRBJ1-6,ASSLGAGAKNSPLH
TRBV5-4,TRBJ2-7,ASSLAAGGPYEQY
TRBV11-2,TRBJ2-1,ASSLWAGKYNEQF
TRBV10-3,TRBJ2-4,AISVGSGTLNIQY
TRBV12-1,TRBJ2-7,ASSITYEQY
TRBV3-1/TRBV3-2,TRBJ1-3,ASSQVVGRGSNTIY
TRBV5-1,TRBJ2-2,ASSFRRDRGTGELF
TRBV10-3,TRBJ2-1,AISDWTSGNNEQF
TRBV5-4,TRBJ2-3,ASSGGGRGTDTQY
TRBV5-1,TRBJ2-7,ASSLASGSPSEQY
TRBV28,TRBJ1-2,ASSHRDGYT
TRBV25-1,TRBJ1-2,ASHGGDGYGYT
TRBV29-1,TRBJ1-1,SYMLLGARTEAF
TRBV7-9,TRBJ2-7,ASTSPEAYEQY
TRBV6-4,TRBJ1-6,ARQGGLVSPLH
TRBV28,TRBJ2-7,ATTRYEGGAYEQY
TRBV6-1,TRBJ1-1,ASSEGLKAF
TRBV7-9,TRBJ2-2,ASSSRRGPNTGELF
TRBV3-1/TRBV3-2,TRBJ2-7,ASSQSGLSYEQY
TRBV7-2,TRBJ1-6,ASTVRYNSPLH
TRBV7-2,TRBJ2-2,ASTPVAGATTGELF
TRBV3-1/TRBV3-2,TRBJ1-6,ASSQDPRDSPLH
TRBV7-9,TRBJ1-1,ASSLRRGNTEAF
TRBV5-6,TRBJ2-5,ASSPGQAVETQY
TRBV6-6,TRBJ2-1,ASSGAGGPAYNEQF
TRBV5-1,TRBJ2-7,ASSSGGLADYSYEQY
TRBV4-3,TRBJ2-5,ASSRGDRGLKETQY
TRBV29-1,TRBJ2-1,SVKRGLKRQSSYNEQF
TRBV7-2,TRBJ1-1,ASSLVLRGIHTEAF
TRBV7-2,TRBJ2-1,ASSLEVGVYNEQF
TRBV18,TRBJ2-7,ASSPPGASGSGEQY
TRBV30,TRBJ1-6,AWAPQGNSPLH
TRBV6-1,TRBJ1-1,ASSEGGQEAF
TRBV27,TRBJ2-1,ASSPGLAGGVV
TRBV5-1,TRBJ2-2,ASSPWGGRTTGELF
TRBV7-8,TRBJ2-7,ASSPQGSSYEQY
TRBV5-4,TRBJ1-6,ASSLGGQVYNSPLH
TRBV27,TRBJ2-1,ASSSISAGGFVEQF
TRBV18,TRBJ1-2,ASSPPRGNYGYT